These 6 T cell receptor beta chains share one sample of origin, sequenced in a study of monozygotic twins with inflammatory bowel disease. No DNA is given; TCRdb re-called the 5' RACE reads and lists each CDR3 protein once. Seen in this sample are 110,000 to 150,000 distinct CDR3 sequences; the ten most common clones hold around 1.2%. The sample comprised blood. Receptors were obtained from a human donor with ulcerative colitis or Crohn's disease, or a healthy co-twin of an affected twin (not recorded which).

The CDR3: CASSVVTGRGNEQFF. The gene calls are TRBV9 and TRBJ2-1; checking the TCRdb D call of TRBD1 is not possible without DNA. The CDR3 consists of 15 residues. From germline, CDR1 is SGDLS and CDR2 YYNGEE. Together with reference TRBV9 and TRBJ2-1, the CDR3 gives the full variable domain: DSGVTQTPKHLITATGQRVTLRCSPRSGDLSVYWYQQSLDQGLQFLIQYYNGEERAKGNILERFSAQQFPDLHSELNLSSLELGDSALYFCASSVVTGRGNEQFFGPGTRLTVL.

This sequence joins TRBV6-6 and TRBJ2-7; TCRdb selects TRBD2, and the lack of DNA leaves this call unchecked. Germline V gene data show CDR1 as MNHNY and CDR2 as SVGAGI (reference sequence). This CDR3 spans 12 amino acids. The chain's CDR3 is CASEASGYEQYF.

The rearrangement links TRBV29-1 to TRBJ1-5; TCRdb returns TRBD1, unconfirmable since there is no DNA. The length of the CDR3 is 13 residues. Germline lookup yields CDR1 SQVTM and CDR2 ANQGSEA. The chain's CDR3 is CSVAGGLNQPQHF. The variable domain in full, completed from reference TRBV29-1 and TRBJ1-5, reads SAVISQKPSRDICQRGTSLTIQCQVDSQVTMMFWYRQQPGQSLTLIATANQGSEATYESGFVIDKFPISRPNLTFSTLTVSNMSPEDSSIYLCSVAGGLNQPQHFGDGTRLSIL.

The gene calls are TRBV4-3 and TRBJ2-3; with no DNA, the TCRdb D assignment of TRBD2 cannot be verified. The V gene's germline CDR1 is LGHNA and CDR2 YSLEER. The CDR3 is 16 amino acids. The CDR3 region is CASSQDKLGGTDTQYF.

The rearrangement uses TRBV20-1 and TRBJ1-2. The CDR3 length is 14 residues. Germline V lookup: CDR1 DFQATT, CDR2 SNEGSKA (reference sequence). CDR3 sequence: CSARADWGNYGYTF.

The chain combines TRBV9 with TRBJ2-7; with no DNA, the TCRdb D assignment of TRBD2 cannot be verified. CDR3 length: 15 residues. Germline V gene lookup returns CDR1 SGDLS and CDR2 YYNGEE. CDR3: CASSSEGRTSYEQYF.